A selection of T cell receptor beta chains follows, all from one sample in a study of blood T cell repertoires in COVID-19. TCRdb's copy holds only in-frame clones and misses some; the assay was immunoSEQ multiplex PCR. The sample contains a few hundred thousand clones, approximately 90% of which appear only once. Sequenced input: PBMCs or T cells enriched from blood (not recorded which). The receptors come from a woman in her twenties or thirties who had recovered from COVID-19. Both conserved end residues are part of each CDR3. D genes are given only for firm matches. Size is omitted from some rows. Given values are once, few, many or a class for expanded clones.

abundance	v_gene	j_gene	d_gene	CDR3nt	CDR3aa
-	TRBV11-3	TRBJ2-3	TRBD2	TGTGCCAGCAGCCTGGGGACTAGTGGCGATACGCAGTATTTT	CASSLGTSGDTQYF
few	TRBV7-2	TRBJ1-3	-	TGTGCCATCTCACAAAACTCTGGAAACACCATATATTTT	CAISQNSGNTIYF
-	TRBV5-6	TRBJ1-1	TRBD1	TGTGCCAGCAGCTTGGGACAGGGGGAAGCTTTCTTT	CASSLGQGEAFF
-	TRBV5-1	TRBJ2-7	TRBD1	TGCGCCAGCAGCTGGACAGGCGATTCTACCTACGAGCAGTACTTC	CASSWTGDSTYEQYF
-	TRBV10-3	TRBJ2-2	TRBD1	TGTGCCATCAGCAGATTGAGGGACAGGGACACCGGGGAGCTGTTTTTT	CAISRLRDRDTGELFF
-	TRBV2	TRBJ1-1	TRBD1	TGTGCCAGCACGGCCAGGGGGCCATTTGAAGCTTTCTTT	CASTARGPFEAFF
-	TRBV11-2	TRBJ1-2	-	TGTGCCAGCAGCTTGAAGGGGCGAGGCTACACCTTC	CASSLKGRGYTF
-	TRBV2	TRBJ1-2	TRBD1	TGTGCCAGCAGTGCGACGACAGGGAACAACTATGGCTACACCTTC	CASSATTGNNYGYTF
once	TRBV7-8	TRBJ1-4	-	TGTGCCAGCGCCGGGACACCGGCAACTAATGAAAAACTGTTTTTT	CASAGTPATNEKLFF
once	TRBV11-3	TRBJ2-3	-	TGTGCCAGCAGCCTCACGGGAGATACGCAGTATTTT	CASSLTGDTQYF
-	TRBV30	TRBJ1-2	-	TGTGCCTGGAGACCCGCCCGGGAGGGCCAGGTGGACTTC	CAWRPAREGQVDF
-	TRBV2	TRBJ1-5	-	TGTGCCAGCAGTGATCAGGGTATCAAGCAGCCCCAGCATTTT	CASSDQGIKQPQHF